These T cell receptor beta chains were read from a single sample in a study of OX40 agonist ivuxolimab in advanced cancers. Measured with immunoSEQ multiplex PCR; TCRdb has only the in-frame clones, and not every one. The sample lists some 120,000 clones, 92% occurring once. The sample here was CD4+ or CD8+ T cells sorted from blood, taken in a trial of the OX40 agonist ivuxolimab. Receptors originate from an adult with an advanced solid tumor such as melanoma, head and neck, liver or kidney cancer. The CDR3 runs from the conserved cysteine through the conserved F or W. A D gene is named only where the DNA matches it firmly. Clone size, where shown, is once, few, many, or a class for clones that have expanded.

cdr3_aa: CASSQGLTVQGDYGYTF
cdr3_nt: TGTGCCAGCAGCCAGGGACTGACGGTACAGGGGGACTATGGCTACACCTTC
d_call: TRBD1
v_call: TRBV13
j_call: TRBJ1-2
clone_size: -

cdr3_aa: CASSEQGPSTDTQYF
cdr3_nt: TGTGCCAGCAGTGAACAGGGACCGAGCACAGATACGCAGTATTTT
d_call: -
v_call: TRBV2
j_call: TRBJ2-3
clone_size: few

cdr3_aa: CASSPNRQQTLSLHF
cdr3_nt: TGCGCCAGCAGCCCCAATAGACAGCAAACGCTTTCCCTCCACTTT
d_call: -
v_call: TRBV4-1
j_call: TRBJ1-6
clone_size: -

cdr3_aa: CASSSGQGGNIQYF
cdr3_nt: TGCGCCAGCAGCTCGGGACAGGGGGGCAACATTCAGTACTTC
d_call: TRBD1
v_call: TRBV5-1
j_call: TRBJ2-4
clone_size: once

cdr3_aa: CASRAEGNIQYF
cdr3_nt: TGCGCCAGCAGGGCTGAGGGAAACATTCAGTACTTC
d_call: -
v_call: TRBV5-1
j_call: TRBJ2-4
clone_size: -

cdr3_aa: CASSLDGELFF
cdr3_nt: TGTGCTAGCAGCTTAGATGGGGAGCTGTTTTTT
d_call: -
v_call: TRBV7-7
j_call: TRBJ2-2
clone_size: -

cdr3_aa: CASSLAGGITEAFF
cdr3_nt: TGTGCCAGCAGCTTAGCCGGGGGGATCACTGAAGCTTTCTTT
d_call: -
v_call: TRBV7-6
j_call: TRBJ1-1
clone_size: -

cdr3_aa: CASSLGRGGNTIYF
cdr3_nt: TGTGCCAGCAGCTTAGGCAGGGGAGGAAACACCATATATTTT
d_call: -
v_call: TRBV7-9
j_call: TRBJ1-3
clone_size: -

cdr3_aa: CASSRQEGPYEQYF
cdr3_nt: TGTGCCAGCAGTAGACAGGAGGGCCCGTACGAGCAGTACTTC
d_call: -
v_call: TRBV9
j_call: TRBJ2-7
clone_size: -

cdr3_aa: CASSSDRGLGTGELFF
cdr3_nt: TGTGCCAGCAGTTCGGACAGGGGGCTTGGAACCGGGGAGCTGTTTTTT
d_call: TRBD1
v_call: TRBV11-3
j_call: TRBJ2-2
clone_size: -

cdr3_aa: CASSLRLAGEGETQYF
cdr3_nt: TGTGCCAGCAGCCTAAGACTAGCGGGAGAGGGAGAGACCCAGTACTTC
d_call: TRBD2
v_call: TRBV9
j_call: TRBJ2-5
clone_size: -

cdr3_aa: CASSLAPNYGYTF
cdr3_nt: TGTGCCAGCAGCTTAGCCCCTAACTATGGCTACACCTTC
d_call: -
v_call: TRBV11-3
j_call: TRBJ1-2
clone_size: -

cdr3_aa: CASSSNGQTPDSYTF
cdr3_nt: TGTGCCAGCAGTTCCAACGGACAGACCCCTGATAGCTACACCTTC
d_call: -
v_call: TRBV28
j_call: TRBJ1-2
clone_size: -

cdr3_aa: CASSLGPQGLNQPQHF
cdr3_nt: TGTGCCAGCAGTCTGGGCCCTCAGGGGTTAAATCAGCCCCAGCATTTT
d_call: -
v_call: TRBV27
j_call: TRBJ1-5
clone_size: -

cdr3_aa: CASSFAIQVDGYTF
cdr3_nt: TGTGCCAGCAGCTTCGCTATCCAGGTGGATGGCTACACCTTC
d_call: -
v_call: TRBV7-9
j_call: TRBJ1-2
clone_size: -

cdr3_aa: CASSWGGQMNTEAFF
cdr3_nt: TGTGCCAGCAGCTGGGGAGGACAGATGAACACTGAAGCTTTCTTT
d_call: -
v_call: TRBV7-9
j_call: TRBJ1-1
clone_size: few

cdr3_aa: CASSLPGTVNSPLHF
cdr3_nt: TGTGCCAGCAGTTTACCCGGGACAGTTAATTCACCCCTCCACTTT
d_call: TRBD1
v_call: TRBV28
j_call: TRBJ1-6
clone_size: -

cdr3_aa: CASSPSGLARGNYF
cdr3_nt: TGTGCCAGCAGCCCATCGGGACTAGCGAGAGGGAATTACTTC
d_call: TRBD2
v_call: TRBV27
j_call: TRBJ2-7
clone_size: few

cdr3_aa: CASSFRRQNEQYF
cdr3_nt: TGTGCCAGCAGCTTTAGGCGGCAGAACGAGCAGTACTTC
d_call: -
v_call: TRBV5-8
j_call: TRBJ2-7
clone_size: -

cdr3_aa: CASSTTSGSVSDTQYF
cdr3_nt: TGTGCCAGCAGTACCACTAGCGGGAGTGTCTCAGATACGCAGTATTTT
d_call: TRBD2
v_call: TRBV25-1
j_call: TRBJ2-3
clone_size: -

cdr3_aa: CASSVAQVPNEQYF
cdr3_nt: TGTGCCAGCAGCGTAGCACAGGTCCCAAACGAGCAGTACTTC
d_call: -
v_call: TRBV9
j_call: TRBJ2-7
clone_size: -

cdr3_aa: CAWSRGTSGPGANVLTF
cdr3_nt: TGTGCCTGGAGTCGAGGGACTAGCGGCCCTGGGGCCAACGTCCTGACTTTC
d_call: TRBD2
v_call: TRBV30
j_call: TRBJ2-6
clone_size: once

cdr3_aa: CASSLGGDRSSYEQYF
cdr3_nt: TGTGCCAGCAGTCTAGGCGGGGACAGGAGCTCCTACGAGCAGTACTTC
d_call: TRBD1
v_call: TRBV27
j_call: TRBJ2-7
clone_size: -

cdr3_aa: CASSSWTGSSYEQYF
cdr3_nt: TGTGCCAGCAGTTCCTGGACAGGGAGCTCCTACGAGCAGTACTTC
d_call: TRBD1
v_call: TRBV28
j_call: TRBJ2-7
clone_size: -